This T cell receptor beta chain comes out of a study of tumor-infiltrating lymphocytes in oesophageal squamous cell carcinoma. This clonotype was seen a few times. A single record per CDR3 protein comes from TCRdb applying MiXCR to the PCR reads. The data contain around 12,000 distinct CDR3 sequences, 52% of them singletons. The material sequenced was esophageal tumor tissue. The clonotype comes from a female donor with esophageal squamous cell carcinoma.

For the CDR3, the DNA is TGTGCCAGCAGCCAGGGACATGGTAACTATGGCTACACCTTC. It is translated as CASSQGHGNYGYTF. This chain connects TRBV7-9 to TRBJ1-2; a weak D match, TRBD1 (6 bases). The CDR3 runs 14 residues. Trimming left V 5 bases short and J 1 base short, with 11 bases between. Germline loops: CDR1 SEHNR, CDR2 FQNEAQ (reference sequence).